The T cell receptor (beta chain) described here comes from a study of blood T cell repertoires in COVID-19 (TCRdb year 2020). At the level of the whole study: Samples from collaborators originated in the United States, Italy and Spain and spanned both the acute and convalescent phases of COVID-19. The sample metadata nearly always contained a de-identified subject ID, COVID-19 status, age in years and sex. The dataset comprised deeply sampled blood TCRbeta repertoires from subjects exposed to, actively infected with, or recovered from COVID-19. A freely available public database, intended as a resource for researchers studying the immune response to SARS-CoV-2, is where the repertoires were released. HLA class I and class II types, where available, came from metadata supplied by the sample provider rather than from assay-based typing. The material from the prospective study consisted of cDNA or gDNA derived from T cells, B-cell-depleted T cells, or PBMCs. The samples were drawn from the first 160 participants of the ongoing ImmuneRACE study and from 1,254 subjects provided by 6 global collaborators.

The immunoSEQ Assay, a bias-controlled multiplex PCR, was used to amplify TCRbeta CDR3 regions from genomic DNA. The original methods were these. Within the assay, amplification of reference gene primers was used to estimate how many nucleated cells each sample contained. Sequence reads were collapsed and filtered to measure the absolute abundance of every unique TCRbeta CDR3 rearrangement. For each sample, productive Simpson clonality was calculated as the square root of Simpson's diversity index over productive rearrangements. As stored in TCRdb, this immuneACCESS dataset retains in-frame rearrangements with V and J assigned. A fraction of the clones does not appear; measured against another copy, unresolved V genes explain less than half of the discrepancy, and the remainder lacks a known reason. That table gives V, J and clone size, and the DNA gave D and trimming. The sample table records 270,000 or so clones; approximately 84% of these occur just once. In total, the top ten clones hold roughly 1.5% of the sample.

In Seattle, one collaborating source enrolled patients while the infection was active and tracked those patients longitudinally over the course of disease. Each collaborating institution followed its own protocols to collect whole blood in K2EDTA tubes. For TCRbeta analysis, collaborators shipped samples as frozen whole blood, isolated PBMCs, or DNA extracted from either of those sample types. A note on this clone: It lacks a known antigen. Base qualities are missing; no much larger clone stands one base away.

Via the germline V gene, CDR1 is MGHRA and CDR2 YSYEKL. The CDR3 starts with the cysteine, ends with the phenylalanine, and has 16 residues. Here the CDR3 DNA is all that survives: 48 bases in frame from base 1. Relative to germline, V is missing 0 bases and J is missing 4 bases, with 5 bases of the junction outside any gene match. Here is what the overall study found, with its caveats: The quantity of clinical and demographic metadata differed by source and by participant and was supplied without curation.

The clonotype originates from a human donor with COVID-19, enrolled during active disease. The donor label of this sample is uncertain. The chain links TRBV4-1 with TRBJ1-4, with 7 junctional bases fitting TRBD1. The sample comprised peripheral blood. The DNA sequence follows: TGCGCCAGCAGCCAAGATCGGGACAGAAATAATGAAAAACTGTTTTTT. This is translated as CASSQDRDRNNEKLFF.